A few counts support the clone carrying this TCR beta chain. TCRdb re-called the RT-PCR reads with MiXCR, one entry per CDR3 protein. Of roughly 960,000 distinct CDR3 sequences listed, approximately 18% are singletons. J gave up 3 bases and V 2 bases, and 7 bases lay outside the gene matches. The CDR3 has 14 residues. Germline CDR1 is DFQATT and CDR2 is SNEGSKA (reference sequence). This sample is part of a study of patients and donors after allogeneic stem cell transplantation. The receptor comes from a human donor who was either an allogeneic HSCT recipient or a stem cell or donor lymphocyte infusion donor (not recorded which). It is not recorded whose cells these are; they may come from a transplant donor. The V and J genes are TRBV20-1 and TRBJ2-7, with 7 bases lining up with TRBD1. Specimen: blood, either unsorted or a sorted T cell fraction (not recorded which). This chain's CDR3 is CSARPYSGGYEQYF. CDR3 nucleotide sequence: TGCAGTGCTAGACCCTACTCAGGGGGCTACGAGCAGTACTTC.